These 29 T cell receptor beta chains came from one sample sequenced in a study of cytomegalovirus exposure and HLA in healthy donors. The PCR ran on 60 Vbeta and 13 Jbeta primers. Sequenced by immunoSEQ multiplex PCR; TCRdb stores in-frame clones only, minus some. The table lists about 130,000 clones, more than 8% of them singletons. Source material: PBMCs. The origin of the receptors is a man aged 50 or older in good health and CMV-seronegative.

This clone was seen more than once but under ten times. CDR3: CASSEVRISGNTIYF. Here the CDR3 DNA reads TGCGCCAGCAGTGAGGTGAGGATCTCTGGAAACACCATATATTTT. The V and J genes are TRBV10-2 and TRBJ1-3; D unresolved. The V end was cut by 2 bases, the J end by 0 bases, with 8 bases between. Germline V gene sequence: CDR1 WSHSY, CDR2 SAAADI. CDR3 size: 15 residues.

The genes are TRBV10-2 and TRBJ2-3, with TRBD2 matching over 10 bases. Per the germline V gene, CDR1 is WSHSY and CDR2 is SAAADI. With V trimmed by 6 bases and J by 10 bases, 10 bases remained unmatched. The CDR3 is made up of 14 amino acids. The CDR3 bases are TGCGCCAGCAGGGAAAGCGGGAGGGTTTCGTCGCAGTATTTT. The encoded protein is CASRESGRVSSQYF.

This clone has a handful of counts. V usage is TRBV5-4 and J usage is TRBJ2-5; the match to TRBD2 covers 12 bases. The germline V gene has CDR1 SGHNT and CDR2 YYREEE (reference sequence). V lost 6 bases, J lost 3 bases, and 9 bases stayed unmatched. The length of the CDR3 is 16 residues. The CDR3: CASTEGLAGSKETQYF. The CDR3 coding sequence is TGTGCCAGCACCGAGGGACTAGCGGGTTCTAAAGAGACCCAGTACTTC.

This chain links TRBV7-8 with TRBJ2-7, with 9 positions matching TRBD1. The CDR3 is made up of 14 amino acids. V trimming: 5 bases; J trimming: 4 bases; junction bases outside the gene matches: 6. Germline values: CDR1 SGHVS, CDR2 FQNEAQ. CDR3 sequence (DNA): TGTGCCAGCAGCCCTACAGGGGGCGGGTACGAGCAGTACTTC. Translated: CASSPTGGGYEQYF. Together with reference TRBV7-8 and TRBJ2-7, the CDR3 gives the full variable domain: GAGVSQSPRYKVAKRGQDVALRCDPISGHVSLFWYQQALGQGPEFLTYFQNEAQLDKSGLPSDRFFAERPEGSVSTLKIQRTQQEDSAVYLCASSPTGGGYEQYFGPGTRLTVT.

CDR3 loop: CSVGPSGANVLTF. In DNA form, the CDR3 reads TGCAGCGTTGGCCCGAGTGGGGCCAACGTCCTGACTTTC. The chain carries TRBV29-1 and TRBJ2-6; D unresolved. Germline V gene lookup returns CDR1 SQVTM and CDR2 ANQGSEA. The CDR3 extends over 13 amino acids. The ends were cut back, 4 bases at V and 3 bases at J, with 7 bases in the middle.

This clone was seen a handful of times. V and J are TRBV6-5 and TRBJ2-7; perhaps TRBD2 as D (6 bases). Looked up from germline, CDR1 is MNHEY and CDR2 is SVGAGI. The CDR3 is 16 residues long. Trimming removed 2 bases from V and 0 bases from J, with 14 bases in between. The CDR3 region has the DNA TGTGCCAGCAGTTACGGGCTAGCGAGGAGCTCCTACGAGCAGTACTTC. Translating it yields CASSYGLARSSYEQYF.

The chain recombines TRBV2 with TRBJ2-7, with 7 nucleotides matching TRBD1. After removal of 2 bases from V and 1 base from J, the junction contained 5 bases not matched to a gene. CDR1 is SNHLY and CDR2 is FYNNEI in the germline V gene. This CDR3 region has 15 residues. CDR3 amino acids: CASSEPRDSSYEQYF. CDR3 bases: TGTGCCAGCAGTGAACCCCGGGACAGTTCCTACGAGCAGTACTTC.

This clone has a handful of counts. This chain links TRBV7-9 with TRBJ1-1; perhaps TRBD1 as D (5 bases). V was cut by 5 bases and J by 0 bases, with 13 bases left in between. This CDR3 comprises 15 residues. CDR1 is SEHNR, CDR2 FQNEAQ, per germline (reference sequence). CDR3 amino acids: CASSDHPGMNTEAFF. The CDR3, as DNA: TGTGCCAGCAGCGATCATCCAGGGATGAACACTGAAGCTTTCTTT.

V is TRBV25-1 and J is TRBJ2-7, with D perhaps TRBD1 (6 bases). Germline V gene lookup returns CDR1 MGHDK and CDR2 SYGVNS. The CDR3 consists of 14 residues. V dropped 3 bases and J dropped 6 bases, with 15 bases sitting between them. Here the CDR3 reads CASSDSRGIREQYF. The CDR3 DNA is TGTGCCAGCAGTGATAGCAGGGGAATTCGCGAGCAGTACTTC.

This clone has more than one count but fewer than ten. The chain uses TRBV18 and TRBJ1-1; D gene ambiguous. Germline V gene lookup returns CDR1 KGHSH and CDR2 LQKENI. The CDR3 totals 12 residues. The V and J ends lost 4 bases and 1 base respectively, with 4 bases between them. The CDR3, as DNA: TGTGCCAGCTCACGGCCGAACACTGAAGCTTTCTTT. It is translated as CASSRPNTEAFF.

This clone was seen only a few times. J is TRBJ2-5 and V is TRBV6-5; D may be TRBD1 (5 bases). The CDR3 length is 15 residues. Germline CDR1 reads MNHEY; CDR2 reads SVGAGI. Trimming stripped 6 bases from V and 2 bases from J, with 16 bases between. The CDR3 is CASRATNRHQETQYF. For the CDR3, the DNA is TGTGCCAGCAGGGCTACTAACAGGCATCAAGAGACCCAGTACTTC.

V is TRBV5-6 and J is TRBJ2-7; 7 positions agree with TRBD1. The CDR3 is made up of 13 amino acids. With 3 bases clipped from V and 2 bases from J, the junction kept 2 bases outside the gene matches. Germline V CDR1 and CDR2: SGHDT, YYEEEE. CDR3 in DNA: TGTGCCAGCAGCTGGGACAGCGCCTACGAGCAGTACTTC. Translating gives CASSWDSAYEQYF.

This clone has just a few counts. The junction departs from the called germline gene at one end, perhaps through a read error. The CDR3 bases are TGCGCCAGCAGCCAAGTATCAGGGCCTCCGAATAATCTTTGCTTC. Translated: CASSQVSGPPNNLCF. The rearrangement uses TRBV4-1 and TRBJ2-7, with D tentatively TRBD1 (5 bases). CDR3 size: 15 residues. Germline loops: CDR1 MGHRA, CDR2 YSYEKL.

The chain uses TRBV7-6 and TRBJ2-1; 7 bases line up with TRBD1. CDR3 length: 15 residues. Germline CDR1 reads SGHVS; CDR2 reads FNYEAQ. V trimming: 7 bases; J trimming: 1 base; junction bases outside the gene matches: 7. The CDR3 sequence is CASNPRTGSYNEQFF. Here the CDR3 DNA reads TGTGCCAGCAACCCCCGGACAGGTTCCTACAATGAGCAGTTCTTC. Together with reference TRBV7-6 and TRBJ2-1, the CDR3 gives the full variable domain: GAGVSQSPRYKVTKRGQDVALRCDPISGHVSLYWYRQALGQGPEFLTYFNYEAQQDKSGLPNDRFSAERPEGSISTLTIQRTEQRDSAMYRCASNPRTGSYNEQFFGPGTRLTVL.

The chain combines TRBV19 with TRBJ2-3, with 9 bases lining up with TRBD2. The CDR3 loop spans 16 amino acids. CDR1 and CDR2 from the germline V gene are LNHDA and SQIVND (reference sequence). Trimming removed 1 base from V and 4 bases from J; junction bases left unmatched: 6. DNA of the CDR3: TGTGCCAGTAGTATAGGGCCAGCGGGGGGCGCAGATACGCAGTATTTT. It yields the protein CASSIGPAGGADTQYF.

This clone was detected only a few times. V and J are TRBV5-1 and TRBJ1-2; TRBD1 matches 8 bases. V shed 5 bases, J shed 7 bases, and the junction held 7 bases outside the gene matches. This CDR3 has 13 residues. Per the germline V gene, CDR1 is SGHRS and CDR2 is YFSETQ. The CDR3 loop reads CASRLDRGSGYTF. The CDR3 nucleotides read TGCGCCAGCAGACTTGACAGGGGCTCTGGCTACACCTTC.

The V gene is TRBV18, the J gene TRBJ2-7; D gene ambiguous. Trimming took off 4 bases at V and 2 bases at J, with 6 bases between the two ends. Germline CDR1 KGHSH, CDR2 LQKENI. The CDR3 is 12 residues long. The CDR3 reads CASSHSAYEQYF. CDR3 in DNA: TGTGCCAGCTCACATTCTGCCTACGAGCAGTACTTC.

This clone was recorded a few times. The chain combines TRBV6-5 with TRBJ2-3, with 12 bases fitting TRBD2. Per germline, CDR1 MNHEY and CDR2 SVGAGI. Trimming removed 7 bases from V and 6 bases from J; junction bases left unmatched: 5. This CDR3 spans 14 amino acids. The CDR3 nucleotides read TGTGCCAGCACCCGACTAGCGGGAGTGGATACGCAGTATTTT. This codes for CASTRLAGVDTQYF.

This clone was found a few times. The V call is TRBV7-3, the J call TRBJ2-3; D is possibly TRBD2 (6 bases). CDR3 length: 17 amino acids. V was trimmed by 1 base and J by 4 bases, leaving 18 bases between them. Germline CDR1 SGHTA, CDR2 FQGTGA. DNA of the CDR3: TGTGCCAGCAGCTTAAAGGGTCCGCGGGGAGACGCAGATACGCAGTATTTT. It encodes CASSLKGPRGDADTQYF.

This clone was recorded a few times. V gene TRBV29-1 combines with J gene TRBJ2-1, with D uncertain. Germline CDR1 reads SQVTM; CDR2 reads ANQGSEA. CDR3 size: 12 residues. Trimming stripped 0 bases from V and 3 bases from J, with 3 bases between. The CDR3: CSVEDYYNEQFF. The CDR3 DNA is TGCAGCGTTGAAGATTACTACAATGAGCAGTTCTTC.

In its sample, this clone was seen a few times. The J gene is TRBJ1-5, the V gene TRBV25-1; D is perhaps TRBD1 (5 bases). CDR1 is MGHDK, CDR2 SYGVNS, per germline. V was cut by 7 bases and J by 8 bases, with 12 bases left in between. This CDR3 is 12 amino acids long. The CDR3 loop reads CASTRGVEPQHF. The DNA of the CDR3 is TGTGCCAGCACTCGGGGGGTGGAGCCCCAGCATTTT.

The chain is built from TRBV23-1 and TRBJ1-2; no firm D call. TRBV23-1 carries the ORF label, with uncertain function. V lost 4 bases and J 6 bases, leaving 12 bases between the germline ends. The CDR3 runs to 13 residues. The CDR3 spells CASSRRPGDGYTF. The DNA of the CDR3 is TGCGCCAGCAGTCGAAGACCGGGAGATGGCTACACCTTC.

V and J are TRBV6-5 and TRBJ1-2, with 7 bases fitting TRBD1. The CDR3 contains 15 residues. The ends lost 4 bases at V and 1 base at J; junction bases unmatched: 6. Per the germline V gene, CDR1 is MNHEY and CDR2 is SVGAGI. The CDR3 loop is CASSSYRDSNYGYTF. In DNA form, the CDR3 reads TGTGCCAGCAGTTCTTACCGGGACAGTAACTATGGCTACACCTTC.

This clone was observed a handful of times. Different DNA sequences within this sample yield the same CDR3. CDR3 amino acids: CASSTGTAKFYEQYF. The CDR3 DNA is TGTGCCAGCAGTACCGGGACAGCCAAATTCTACGAGCAGTACTTC. This chain connects TRBV6-6 to TRBJ2-7; TRBD1 matches 7 bases. The CDR3 length is 15 residues. V gave up 5 bases and J gave up 3 bases; unmatched junction bases: 10. The V gene's germline CDR1 is MNHNY and CDR2 SVGAGI (reference sequence).

The chain carries TRBV29-1 and TRBJ1-2, with D possibly matching TRBD1 (5 bases). This CDR3 comprises 14 residues. V lost 4 bases and J 1 base, leaving 13 bases between the germline ends. Germline V gives CDR1 SQVTM, CDR2 ANQGSEA. CDR3 coding DNA: TGCAGCGTTGCCCCAGGGAAGGATAACTATGGCTACACCTTC. As protein: CSVAPGKDNYGYTF.

The CDR3 loop is CATGVIQISYEQYF. In nucleotides, the CDR3 is TGTGCCACCGGGGTCATACAAATCTCCTACGAGCAGTACTTC. The V gene is TRBV2, the J gene TRBJ2-7; tentatively, D is TRBD2 (5 bases). Germline V gene lookup returns CDR1 SNHLY and CDR2 FYNNEI. CDR3 length: 14 amino acids. V was cut by 10 bases and J by 0 bases, with 16 bases left in between.

The rearrangement joins TRBV6-1 to TRBJ2-7, with TRBD2 matching over 9 bases. With V trimmed by 1 base and J by 4 bases, 8 bases remained unmatched. The CDR3 runs to 16 residues. Germline CDR1 is MNHNS and CDR2 is SASEGT. CDR3 nucleotide sequence: TGTGCCAGCAGTGAAGATGCGGGAGGGCCTTATTACGAGCAGTACTTC. Translated: CASSEDAGGPYYEQYF.

This chain joins TRBV6-5 and TRBJ2-7; D is unclear. The CDR3 consists of 12 residues. In germline, CDR1 is MNHEY, CDR2 SVGAGI. Trimming cost V 7 bases and J 2 bases, with 9 bases left between them. CDR3 residues: CASKSVTYEQYF. CDR3 bases: TGTGCCAGCAAATCCGTAACCTACGAGCAGTACTTC.

V is TRBV9 and J is TRBJ1-4, with D unclear. Germline V gives CDR1 SGDLS, CDR2 YYNGEE. The CDR3 totals 15 residues. Between the trimmed V and J ends, which lost 5 bases and 8 bases, there was a span of 19 bases. The CDR3 region is CASSAREGSGEKLFF. The CDR3 nucleotides are TGTGCCAGCAGTGCCCGGGAGGGCTCGGGCGAAAAACTGTTTTTT. The variable domain in full, completed from reference TRBV9 and TRBJ1-4, reads DSGVTQTPKHLITATGQRVTLRCSPRSGDLSVYWYQQSLDQGLQFLIQYYNGEERAKGNILERFSAQQFPDLHSELNLSSLELGDSALYFCASSAREGSGEKLFFGSGTQLSVL.